This T cell receptor (beta chain) is drawn from a study of blood T cells in healthy people across ages. Study outcomes and limitations: The recorded TCR beta diversity per million T cells decreased in a roughly linear manner with age. More naive CD4+ cells and higher diversity were found in long-lived than in aged donors.

Trimming left V 1 base short and J 4 bases short, with 13 bases between. Germline loops: CDR1 SGHTA, CDR2 FQGNSA. The CDR3 contains 15 residues. Primed by a sample-barcoded 5' primer and a J-beta primer mix, a second PCR proceeded for about 6 to 11 cycles. Every sample produced at least 3 million CDR3-containing paired-end reads. TCRdb processed the 5' RACE reads anew with MiXCR; each CDR3 protein has one entry. Of roughly 1.9 million distinct CDR3 sequences in the sample, around 40% were seen once. In the case of this clonotype: Its antigen is unknown.

Each sample provided at least 5.5 micrograms of extracted total RNA. The sample was blood. The genes are TRBV7-2 and TRBJ1-2; D ambiguous. The sequence derives from a human donor in good health. This chain's CDR3 is CASSLGTPLFYGYTF. DNA for the CDR3: TGTGCCAGCAGCTTAGGGACTCCCCTTTTCTATGGCTACACCTTC.